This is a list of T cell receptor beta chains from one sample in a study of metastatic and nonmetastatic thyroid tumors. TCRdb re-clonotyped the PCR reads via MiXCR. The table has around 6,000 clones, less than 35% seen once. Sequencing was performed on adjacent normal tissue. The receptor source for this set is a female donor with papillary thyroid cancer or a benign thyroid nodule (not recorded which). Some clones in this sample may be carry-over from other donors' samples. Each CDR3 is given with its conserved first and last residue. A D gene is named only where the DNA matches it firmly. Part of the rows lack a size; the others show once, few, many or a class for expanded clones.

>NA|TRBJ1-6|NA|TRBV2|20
TGTGCCAGCGGTGAGTACCAACAGGGAAATAGCGGCTCCTATAATTCACCCCTCCACTTT
CASGEYQQGNSGSYNSPLHF
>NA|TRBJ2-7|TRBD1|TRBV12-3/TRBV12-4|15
TGTGCCAGCATTTCTCTCTACAGGGGTATCCACGAGCAGTACTTC
CASISLYRGIHEQYF
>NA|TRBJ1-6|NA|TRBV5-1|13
TGCGCCAGCAGCTTGAGATATAATTCACCCCTCCACTTT
CASSLRYNSPLHF
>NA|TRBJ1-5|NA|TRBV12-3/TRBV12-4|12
TGTGCCAGCAGACCCGGGACACAGCCCCAGCATTTT
CASRPGTQPQHF
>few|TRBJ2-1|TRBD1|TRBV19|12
TGTGCCAGTTTCGACAGGGTGGGTGAGCAGTTCTTC
CASFDRVGEQFF
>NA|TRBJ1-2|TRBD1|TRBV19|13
TGTGCCAGTAGTAGACAGGGGATTGTAGGCTACACCTTC
CASSRQGIVGYTF
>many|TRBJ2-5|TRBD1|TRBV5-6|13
TGTGCCAGCAGCCAGGACAGGGAGGAGACCCAGTACTTC
CASSQDREETQYF
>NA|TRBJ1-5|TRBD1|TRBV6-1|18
TGTGCCAGCAGAGAGGATTCAGGGGGCAGAAATAGCAATCAGCCCCAGCATTTT
CASREDSGGRNSNQPQHF
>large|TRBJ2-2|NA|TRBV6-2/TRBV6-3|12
TGTGCCAGCAGATTCGGGTCCGGGGAGCTGTTTTTT
CASRFGSGELFF
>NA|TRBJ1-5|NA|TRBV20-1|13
TGCAGTGCTAGAGAAAGACAGTATCAGCCCCAGCATTTT
CSARERQYQPQHF
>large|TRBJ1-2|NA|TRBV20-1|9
TGCAGTGCTTATTATGGCTACACCTTC
CSAYYGYTF
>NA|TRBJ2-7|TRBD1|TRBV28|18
TGTGCCAGCAGTCCTCGGACAGGGAACTTCCACCTCTCCTACGAGCAGTACTTC
CASSPRTGNFHLSYEQYF
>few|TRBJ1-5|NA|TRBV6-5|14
TGTGCCAGCAGTTACCGGTATAGCAATCAGCCCCAGCATTTT
CASSYRYSNQPQHF
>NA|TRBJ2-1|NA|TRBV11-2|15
TGTGCCAGCAGCTTAGAGCGGGGTGTTTGGGGTGAGCAGTTCTTC
CASSLERGVWGEQFF
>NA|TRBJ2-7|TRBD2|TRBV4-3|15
TGCGCCAGCAGCCAAGATGGTAGCGGGTACTACGAGCAGTACTTC
CASSQDGSGYYEQYF
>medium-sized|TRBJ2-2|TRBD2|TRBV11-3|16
TGTGCCAGCAGCATCGGACTAGCGGGGAGGACCGGGGAGCTGTTTTTT
CASSIGLAGRTGELFF
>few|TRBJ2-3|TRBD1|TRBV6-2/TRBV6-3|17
TGTGCCAGCAGTTACTCGTCCGACAGGGGGCCGATAGATACGCAGTATTTT
CASSYSSDRGPIDTQYF
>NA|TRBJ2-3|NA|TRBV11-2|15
TGTGCCAGCAGCTTATTCACGTATACTACAGATACGCAGTATTTT
CASSLFTYTTDTQYF
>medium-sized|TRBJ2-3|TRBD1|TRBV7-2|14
TGTGCCAGCAGCGGACAGGGCGGCACAGATACGCAGTATTTT
CASSGQGGTDTQYF